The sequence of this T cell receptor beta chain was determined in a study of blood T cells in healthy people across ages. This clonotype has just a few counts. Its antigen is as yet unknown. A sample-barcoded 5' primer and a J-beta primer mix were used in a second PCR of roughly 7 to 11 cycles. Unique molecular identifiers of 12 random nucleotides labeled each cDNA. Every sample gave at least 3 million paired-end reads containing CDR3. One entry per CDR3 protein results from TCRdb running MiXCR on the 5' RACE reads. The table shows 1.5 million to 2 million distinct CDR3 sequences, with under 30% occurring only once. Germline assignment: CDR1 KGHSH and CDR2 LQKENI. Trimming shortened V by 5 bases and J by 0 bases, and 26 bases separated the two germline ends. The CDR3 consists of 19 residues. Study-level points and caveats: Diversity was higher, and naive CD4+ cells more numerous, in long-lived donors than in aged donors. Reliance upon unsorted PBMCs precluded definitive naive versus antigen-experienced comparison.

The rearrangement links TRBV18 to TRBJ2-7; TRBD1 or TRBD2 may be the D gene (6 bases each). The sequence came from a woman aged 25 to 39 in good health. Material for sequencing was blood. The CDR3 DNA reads TGTGCCAGCTCAACCTTCAGGGTTAGAACGGGGGCCAGCTCCTACGAGCAGTACTTC. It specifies CASSTFRVRTGASSYEQYF.